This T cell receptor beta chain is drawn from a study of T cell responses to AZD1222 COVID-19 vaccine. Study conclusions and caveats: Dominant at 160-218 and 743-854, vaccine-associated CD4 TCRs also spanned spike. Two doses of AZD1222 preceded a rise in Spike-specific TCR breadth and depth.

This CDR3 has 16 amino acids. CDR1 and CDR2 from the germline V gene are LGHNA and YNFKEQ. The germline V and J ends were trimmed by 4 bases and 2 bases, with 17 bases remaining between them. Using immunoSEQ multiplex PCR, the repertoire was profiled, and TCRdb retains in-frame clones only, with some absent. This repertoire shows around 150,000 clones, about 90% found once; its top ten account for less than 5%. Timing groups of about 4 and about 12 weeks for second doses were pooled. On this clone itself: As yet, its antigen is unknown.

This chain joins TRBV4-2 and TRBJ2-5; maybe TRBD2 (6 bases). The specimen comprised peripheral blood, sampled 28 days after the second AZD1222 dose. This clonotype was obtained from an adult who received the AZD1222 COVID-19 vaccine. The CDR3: CASSPYTRDSQETQYF. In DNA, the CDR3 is TGTGCCAGCAGCCCCTATACAAGGGACTCACAAGAGACCCAGTACTTC.